This is a list of T cell receptor beta chains from one sample in a study of T cell responses to AZD1222 COVID-19 vaccine. Profiling relied on immunoSEQ multiplex PCR, and the TCRdb table lists in-frame clones only, not all of them. The repertoire holds 140,000 to 150,000 clones, with approximately 93% as singletons. The sample in question was peripheral blood, obtained after recovery from COVID-19. The receptors originated from an adult who had recovered from COVID-19. Both conserved end residues are part of each CDR3. D genes are given only for firm matches. Expanded clones get a size class; other rows say once, few or many, or leave the size out.

v_call	j_call	clone_size	d_call	cdr3_nt	cdr3_aa
TRBV30	TRBJ1-5	-	-	TGTGCCTGGAGTGTGGGCAGTTCTAGCAATCAGCCCCAGCATTTT	CAWSVGSSSNQPQHF
TRBV5-1	TRBJ2-1	once	TRBD2	TGCGCCAGCAGCTTGTTGCGAGCGGGAGGGCCCAGGGATGAGCAGTTCTTC	CASSLLRAGGPRDEQFF
TRBV19	TRBJ2-1	-	TRBD1	TGTGCCAGTGGCCAGATAACAGGGGGAAGAAGTCACAATGAGCAGTTCTTC	CASGQITGGRSHNEQFF
TRBV28	TRBJ1-2	once	TRBD1	TGTGCCAGCAGTTCGGGACAGGGGGCTTATGGCTACACCTTC	CASSSGQGAYGYTF
TRBV4-2	TRBJ2-7	few	-	TGTGCCAGCAGCCAAGGTGACGGGAGAATAGGGTACGAGCAGTACTTC	CASSQGDGRIGYEQYF
TRBV29-1	TRBJ2-1	-	TRBD2	TGCAGCGTCGAGGGCGGGAGGGAACTCTCCTACAATGAGCAGTTCTTC	CSVEGGRELSYNEQFF
TRBV7-2	TRBJ2-7	-	-	TGTGCCAGCAGCTTAGGACGGGGGTACGAGCAGTACTTC	CASSLGRGYEQYF
TRBV6-6	TRBJ1-2	-	-	TGTGCCAGCAGTCAGCCGGGACCTTTATATGGCTACACCTTC	CASSQPGPLYGYTF
TRBV28	TRBJ2-1	-	TRBD2	TGTGCCAGCAGTGCCGGGACTAGCGGAGACAATGAGCAGTTCTTC	CASSAGTSGDNEQFF
TRBV19	TRBJ2-2	once	-	TGTGCCAGTAGTATTGTCCTAGGCGCGTTCACCGGGGAGCTGTTTTTT	CASSIVLGAFTGELFF
TRBV10-2	TRBJ2-2	-	TRBD2	TGCGCCAGCATCCCAGCGGGAGTAGGCACCGGGGAGCTGTTTTTT	CASIPAGVGTGELFF
TRBV7-3	TRBJ2-1	-	TRBD2	TGTGCCAGCAGCTTAATGGCGGGAGCGTACAATGAGCAGTTCTTC	CASSLMAGAYNEQFF
TRBV7-9	TRBJ2-7	-	TRBD2	TGTGCCAGCAGCGCCACTAGCGGGAGTCCCTACGAGCAGTACTTC	CASSATSGSPYEQYF
TRBV3-1/TRBV3-2	TRBJ2-5	-	-	TGTGCCAGCAGCCGCCTGGACGGAGAGACCCAGTACTTC	CASSRLDGETQYF
TRBV27	TRBJ2-1	-	-	TGTGCCAGCACTCAAACCCCGCAGGGGTTAATTGAGCAGTTCTTC	CASTQTPQGLIEQFF
TRBV5-1	TRBJ2-1	-	-	TGCGCCAGCAGCACGGCCTACAATGAGCAGTTCTTC	CASSTAYNEQFF
TRBV2	TRBJ2-2	-	-	TGTGCCAGCAGTGTAAAGAGGAACACCGGGGAGCTGTTTTTT	CASSVKRNTGELFF
TRBV10-1	TRBJ2-1	once	-	TGCGCCAGCAGTGAGGGAGGGTCTGCGAATGAGCAGTTCTTC	CASSEGGSANEQFF
TRBV5-6	TRBJ1-1	-	TRBD1	TGTGCCAGCAGCAGGACAGGGGTCGGCACTGAAGCTTTCTTT	CASSRTGVGTEAFF
TRBV7-2	TRBJ2-1	-	TRBD2	TGTGCCAGCAGCTTAATCGCTAGCGGCTACTCCTACAATGAGCAGTTCTTC	CASSLIASGYSYNEQFF
TRBV19	TRBJ1-1	-	TRBD1	TGTGCCAGTAGCCAAAACAGGGGGACTGAAGCTTTCTTT	CASSQNRGTEAFF
TRBV3-1/TRBV3-2	TRBJ2-3	-	TRBD2	TGTGCCAGCAGCTTTAGCGGGATTGGCACAGATACGCAGTATTTT	CASSFSGIGTDTQYF
TRBV5-4	TRBJ1-2	once	-	TGTGCCAGCAGCTCCATAAGTAGGCACGGGGGCTATGGCTACACCTTC	CASSSISRHGGYGYTF
TRBV4-2	TRBJ2-7	-	-	TGTGCCAGCAGCCAGGGAGCTCCCGCCTACGAGCAGTACTTC	CASSQGAPAYEQYF
TRBV5-5	TRBJ2-1	-	-	TGTGCCAGCAGCTTTGCATTGGGCTCCTACAATGAGCAGTTCTTC	CASSFALGSYNEQFF
TRBV4-1	TRBJ1-2	-	TRBD1	TGCGCCAGCAGCCTCGAGGGGGGGGGACAGGATTGGGACTATGGCTACACCTTC	CASSLEGGGQDWDYGYTF
TRBV5-1	TRBJ2-7	-	-	TGCGCCAGCAGCTCTGCTTCTCTTGGGACCTACGAGCAGTACTTC	CASSSASLGTYEQYF
TRBV28	TRBJ2-7	-	-	TGTGCCAGCAGTTTGCCAGGGGCCTACGAGCAGTACTTC	CASSLPGAYEQYF
TRBV2	TRBJ2-3	-	TRBD2	TGTGCCAGCACCACCGGAGCGGGAGGAGGAGATACGCAGTATTTT	CASTTGAGGGDTQYF
TRBV9	TRBJ2-2	-	TRBD2	TGTGCCAGCAGCGTAGGCCTAGCGGACTACACCGGGGAGCTGTTTTTT	CASSVGLADYTGELFF
TRBV11-2	TRBJ2-1	-	TRBD2	TGTGCCAGCAGCTTTAGTTGGGAGGCTAGCGGATACAATGAGCAGTTCTTC	CASSFSWEASGYNEQFF
TRBV27	TRBJ2-3	-	-	TGTGCCAGCAGTTACCTAGGCACAGATACGCAGTATTTT	CASSYLGTDTQYF
TRBV18	TRBJ2-5	-	-	TGTGCCAGCTCAAGTGCCCAGGAGACCCAAGAGACCCAGTACTTC	CASSSAQETQETQYF
TRBV5-1	TRBJ1-1	-	-	TGCGCCAGCAGCCTCAGACGGATGAACACTGAAGCTTTCTTT	CASSLRRMNTEAFF
TRBV4-1	TRBJ2-6	-	TRBD1	TGCGCCAGCAGCCAAGATCCACAGGGGGCTGGGGCCAACGTCCTGACTTTC	CASSQDPQGAGANVLTF
TRBV6-4	TRBJ2-1	-	-	TGTGCCAGCGGTTATAGCGGACTGCCGGAGCAGTTCTTC	CASGYSGLPEQFF
TRBV7-2	TRBJ2-7	once	TRBD1	TGTGCCAGCAGCTCCGGACAGGGGACCTACGAGCAGTACTTC	CASSSGQGTYEQYF